A single sample gave rise to the 13 T cell receptor beta chains below, sequenced in a study of blood T cell repertoires in COVID-19. Sequencing used immunoSEQ multiplex PCR; TCRdb keeps in-frame clones, though not all of them. The sample has hundreds of thousands of clones, approximately 85% seen once; the top ten hold just under 9.5%. The sequencing input was peripheral blood. The receptor source for this set is a young man with active or convalescent COVID-19.

The chain links TRBV4-3 to TRBJ2-7, with D uncertain. V was pared by 1 base and J by 0 bases, with 10 bases between. There are 15 residues in the CDR3. Per the germline V gene, CDR1 is LGHNA and CDR2 is YSLEER. The CDR3 DNA follows: TGCGCCAGCAGCCAAGTTTCAGGCGTCTCCTACGAGCAGTACTTC. Protein sequence: CASSQVSGVSYEQYF.

The V and J genes are TRBV3-1 (or the pseudogene TRBV3-2) and TRBJ2-2, with a possible D match to TRBD1 (6 bases). The CDR3 is 14 amino acids. V lost 2 bases to trimming and J lost 4 bases, with 8 bases between them. Germline CDR1 and CDR2: LGHDT and YNNKEL (reference sequence). The CDR3 DNA is TGTGCCAGCAGCCAACAGGGGTCCACCGGGGAGCTGTTTTTT. It codes for CASSQQGSTGELFF.

V usage is TRBV11-2 and J usage is TRBJ2-3, with TRBD2 identical over 7 bases. CDR3 length: 16 amino acids. Germline CDR1 is SGHAT and CDR2 is FQNNGV. V lost 5 bases, J lost 2 bases, and 10 bases stayed unmatched. CDR3 loop: CASSPSGATITDTQYF. The DNA for the CDR3 is TGTGCCAGCAGCCCGAGCGGGGCCACGATCACAGATACGCAGTATTTT.

This chain links TRBV5-1 with TRBJ2-3; D not certain. The V end lost 5 bases, the J end lost 0 bases, and 19 bases lay between the germline ends. This CDR3 region has 17 residues. CDR1 SGHRS and CDR2 YFSETQ come from the germline V gene. Written as DNA, the CDR3 is TGCGCCAGCAGAAGCGCGGATGCCGGCGAAAGCACAGATACGCAGTATTTT. This encodes CASRSADAGESTDTQYF. Drawing the rest from reference TRBV5-1 and TRBJ2-3, the complete variable domain is KAGVTQTPRYLIKTRGQQVTLSCSPISGHRSVSWYQQTPGQGLQFLFEYFSETQRNKGNFPGRFSGRQFSNSRSEMNVSTLELGDSALYLCASRSADAGESTDTQYFGPGTRLTVL.

This clone was detected once. J is TRBJ2-3 and V is TRBV5-1, with 11 nucleotides matching TRBD2. The CDR3 has 18 amino acids. CDR1 and CDR2 from the germline V gene are SGHRS and YFSETQ. The junction had 12 bases not matched to a gene; V was cut back by 4 bases and J by 2 bases. CDR3 DNA sequence: TGCGCCAGCAGCCCGGAAAGATCTAGCGGGGGGTACACAGATACGCAGTATTTT. Its translation is CASSPERSSGGYTDTQYF.

The rearrangement links TRBV12-3 or TRBV12-4 to TRBJ1-1, with D possibly TRBD1 on 6 matching bases. Trimming took off 6 bases at V and 1 base at J, with 9 bases between the two ends. The CDR3 loop spans 13 amino acids. The CDR3 sequence is CASRGGGNTEAFF. The CDR3 bases are TGTGCCAGCAGGGGAGGGGGGAACACTGAAGCTTTCTTT.

The chain carries TRBV10-3 and TRBJ2-7; D is perhaps TRBD2 (5 bases). V lost 5 bases and J lost 5, with 16 bases in between. Per the germline V gene, CDR1 is ENHRY and CDR2 is SYGVKD. This CDR3 region has 14 residues. CDR3 sequence: CAISPGRGSDEQYF. CDR3 DNA sequence: TGTGCCATCAGTCCAGGACGGGGTTCCGACGAGCAGTACTTC.

This chain connects TRBV5-4 to TRBJ1-2; D may be TRBD1 (5 bases). Germline V gene lookup returns CDR1 SGHNT and CDR2 YYREEE (reference sequence). The CDR3 is 14 residues long. The germline V and J ends were trimmed by 0 bases and 3 bases, with 9 bases remaining between them. The CDR3, as DNA: TGTGCCAGCAGCTTGGCAGGGTTTCACTATGGCTACACCTTC. It codes for CASSLAGFHYGYTF.

The count of this clone is one. The chain uses TRBV20-1 and TRBJ1-5, with D hard to call. Trimming removed 3 bases at V and 0 bases at J, with 9 bases between. Germline loops: CDR1 DFQATT, CDR2 SNEGSKA (reference sequence). The CDR3 length is 14 residues. This CDR3 reads CSASSGYSNQPQHF. The CDR3 DNA is TGCAGTGCTAGTTCCGGTTATAGCAATCAGCCCCAGCATTTT.

The chain's CDR3 is CASSKTSGSTDTQYF. CDR3 coding DNA: TGTGCCAGCAGCAAGACTAGCGGAAGCACAGATACGCAGTATTTT. V is TRBV5-4 and J is TRBJ2-3; 9 nucleotides match TRBD2. Per the germline V gene, CDR1 is SGHNT and CDR2 is YYREEE (reference sequence). Unmatched junction bases numbered 3, after V lost 4 bases and J lost 0 bases. The CDR3 sequence is 15 residues long.

The V call is TRBV2, the J call TRBJ2-1; 10 bases line up with TRBD2. Unmatched junction bases numbered 11, after V lost 6 bases and J lost 6 bases. Germline CDR1 SNHLY, CDR2 FYNNEI. The CDR3 extends over 16 amino acids. The CDR3 is CASSQRGGRGFNEQFF. The CDR3 coding sequence is TGTGCCAGCAGCCAGCGGGGGGGCCGTGGTTTCAATGAGCAGTTCTTC. Full variable domain (outside the CDR3, taken from reference TRBV2 and TRBJ2-1): EPEVTQTPSHQVTQMGQEVILRCVPISNHLYFYWYRQILGQKVEFLVSFYNNEISEKSEIFDDQFSVERPDGSNFTLKIRSTKLEDSAMYFCASSQRGGRGFNEQFFGPGTRLTVL.

The J gene is TRBJ2-7, the V gene TRBV5-1; 7 bases agree with TRBD2. The V and J ends lost 4 bases and 0 bases, in that order; junction bases with no gene match: 13. Germline assignment: CDR1 SGHRS and CDR2 YFSETQ. This CDR3 contains 17 residues. The CDR3 protein is CASSPTPSGASSYEQYF. The DNA of the CDR3 is TGCGCCAGCAGCCCGACCCCGAGCGGGGCGAGCTCCTACGAGCAGTACTTC.

This rearrangement joins TRBV12-5 to TRBJ2-2, with a tentative D call TRBD1 (6 bases). The germline V gene encodes CDR1 LGHNT and CDR2 FRNRAP. The CDR3 contains 16 residues. The V end was cut by 0 bases, the J end by 7 bases, with 15 bases between. CDR3 bases: TGTGCTAGTGGTTTGGTACCTGGACAGTCATACGGGGAGCTGTTTTTT. Protein sequence: CASGLVPGQSYGELFF. Supplemented by reference TRBV12-5 and TRBJ2-2, the full variable domain reads DARVTQTPRHKVTEMGQEVTMRCQPILGHNTVFWYRQTMMQGLELLAYFRNRAPLDDSGMPKDRFSAEMPDATLATLKIQPSEPRDSAVYFCASGLVPGQSYGELFFGEGSRLTVL.